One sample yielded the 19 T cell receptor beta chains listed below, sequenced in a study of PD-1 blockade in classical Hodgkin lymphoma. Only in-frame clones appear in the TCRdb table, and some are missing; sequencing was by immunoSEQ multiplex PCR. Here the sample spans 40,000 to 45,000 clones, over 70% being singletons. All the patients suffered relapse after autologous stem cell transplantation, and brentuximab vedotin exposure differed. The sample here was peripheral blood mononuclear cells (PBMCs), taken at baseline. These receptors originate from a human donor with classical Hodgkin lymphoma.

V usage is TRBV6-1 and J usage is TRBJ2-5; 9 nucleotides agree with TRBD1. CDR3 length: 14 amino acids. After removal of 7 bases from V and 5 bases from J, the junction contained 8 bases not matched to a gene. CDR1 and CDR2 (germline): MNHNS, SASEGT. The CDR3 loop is CASISGQGGETQYF. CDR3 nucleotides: TGTGCCAGCATCTCGGGACAGGGAGGGGAGACCCAGTACTTC.

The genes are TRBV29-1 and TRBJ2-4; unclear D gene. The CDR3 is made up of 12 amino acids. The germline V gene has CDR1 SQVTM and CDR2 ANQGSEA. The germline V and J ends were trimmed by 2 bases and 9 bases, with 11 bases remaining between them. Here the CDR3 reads CSVEREGRIQYF. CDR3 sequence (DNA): TGCAGCGTTGAAAGGGAAGGGCGCATTCAGTACTTC.

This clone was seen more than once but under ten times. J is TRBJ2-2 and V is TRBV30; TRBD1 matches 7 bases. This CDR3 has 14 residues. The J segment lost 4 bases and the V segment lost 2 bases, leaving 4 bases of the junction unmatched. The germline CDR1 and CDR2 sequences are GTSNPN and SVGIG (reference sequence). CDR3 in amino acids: CAWSTGALTGELFF. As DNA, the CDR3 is TGTGCCTGGAGTACAGGGGCGCTCACCGGGGAGCTGTTTTTT. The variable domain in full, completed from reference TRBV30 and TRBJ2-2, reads SQTIHQWPATLVQPVGSPLSLECTVEGTSNPNLYWYRQAAGRGLQLLFYSVGIGQISSEVPQNLSASRPQDRQFILSSKKLLLSDSGFYLCAWSTGALTGELFFGEGSRLTVL.

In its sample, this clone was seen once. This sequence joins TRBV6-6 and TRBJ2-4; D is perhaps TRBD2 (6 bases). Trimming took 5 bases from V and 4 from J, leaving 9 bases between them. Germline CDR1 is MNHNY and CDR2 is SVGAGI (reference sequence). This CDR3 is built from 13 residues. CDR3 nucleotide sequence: TGTGCCAGCAGTCCGGGGGAAAAAAACATTCAGTACTTC. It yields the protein CASSPGEKNIQYF.

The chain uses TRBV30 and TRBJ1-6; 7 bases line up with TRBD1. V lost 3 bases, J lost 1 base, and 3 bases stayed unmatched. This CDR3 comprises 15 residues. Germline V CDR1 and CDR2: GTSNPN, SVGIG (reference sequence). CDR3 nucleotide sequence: TGTGCCTGGAGGACAGGGCCGTCCTATAATTCACCCCTCCACTTT. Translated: CAWRTGPSYNSPLHF.

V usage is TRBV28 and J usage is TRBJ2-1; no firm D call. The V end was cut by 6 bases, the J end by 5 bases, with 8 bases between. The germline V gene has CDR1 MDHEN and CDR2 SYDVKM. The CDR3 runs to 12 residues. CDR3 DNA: TGTGCCAGCAGGCGGATTGACAATGAGCAGTTCTTC. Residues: CASRRIDNEQFF. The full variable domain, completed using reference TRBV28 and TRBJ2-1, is DVKVTQSSRYLVKRTGEKVFLECVQDMDHENMFWYRQDPGLGLRLIYFSYDVKMKEKGDIPEGYSVSREKKERFSLILESASTNQTSMYLCASRRIDNEQFFGPGTRLTVL.

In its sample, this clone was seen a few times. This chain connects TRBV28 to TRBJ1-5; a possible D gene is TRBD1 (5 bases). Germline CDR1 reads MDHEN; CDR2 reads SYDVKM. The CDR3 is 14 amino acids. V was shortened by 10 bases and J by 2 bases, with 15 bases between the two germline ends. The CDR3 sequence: CANARGSGNQPQHF. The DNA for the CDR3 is TGTGCCAACGCAAGGGGAAGTGGCAATCAGCCCCAGCATTTT. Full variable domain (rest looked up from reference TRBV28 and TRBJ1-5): DVKVTQSSRYLVKRTGEKVFLECVQDMDHENMFWYRQDPGLGLRLIYFSYDVKMKEKGDIPEGYSVSREKKERFSLILESASTNQTSMYLCANARGSGNQPQHFGDGTRLSIL.

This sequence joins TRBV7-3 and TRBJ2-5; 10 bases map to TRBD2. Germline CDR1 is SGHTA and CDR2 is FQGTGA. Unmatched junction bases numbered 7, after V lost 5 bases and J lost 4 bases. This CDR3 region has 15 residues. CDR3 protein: CASSLRGLASETQYF. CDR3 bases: TGTGCCAGCAGCCTACGGGGACTAGCGTCAGAGACCCAGTACTTC. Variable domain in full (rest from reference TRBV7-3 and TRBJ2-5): GAGVSQTPSNKVTEKGKYVELRCDPISGHTALYWYRQSLGQGPEFLIYFQGTGAADDSGLPNDRFFAVRPEGSVSTLKIQRTERGDSAVYLCASSLRGLASETQYFGPGTRLLVL.

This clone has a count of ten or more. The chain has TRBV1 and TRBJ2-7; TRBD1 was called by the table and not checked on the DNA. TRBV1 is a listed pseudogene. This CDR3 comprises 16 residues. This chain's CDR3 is CTSSQLPGQDFYEQYF. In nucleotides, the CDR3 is TGCACCAGCAGCCAACTTCCGGGACAGGACTTTTACGAGCAGTACTTC.

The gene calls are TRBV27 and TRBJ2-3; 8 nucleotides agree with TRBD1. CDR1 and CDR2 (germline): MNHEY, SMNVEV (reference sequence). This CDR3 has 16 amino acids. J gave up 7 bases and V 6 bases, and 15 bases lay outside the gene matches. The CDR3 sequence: CASSQSGGENRNTQYF. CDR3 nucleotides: TGTGCCAGCAGCCAATCAGGGGGCGAAAATCGAAATACGCAGTATTTT.

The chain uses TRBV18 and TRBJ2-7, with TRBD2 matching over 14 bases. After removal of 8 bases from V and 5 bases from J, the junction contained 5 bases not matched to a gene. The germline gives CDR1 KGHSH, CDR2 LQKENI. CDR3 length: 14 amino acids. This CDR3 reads CASQGLAGVHEQYF. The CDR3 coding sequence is TGTGCCAGCCAGGGACTAGCGGGAGTCCACGAGCAGTACTTC.

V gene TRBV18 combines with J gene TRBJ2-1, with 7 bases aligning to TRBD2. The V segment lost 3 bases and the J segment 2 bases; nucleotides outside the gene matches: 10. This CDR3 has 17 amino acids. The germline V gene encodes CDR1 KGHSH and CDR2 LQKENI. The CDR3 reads CASSPIPGTTTYNEQFF. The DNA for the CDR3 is TGTGCCAGCTCACCGATCCCCGGGACTACAACCTACAATGAGCAGTTCTTC. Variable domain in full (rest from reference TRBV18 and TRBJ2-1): NAGVMQNPRHLVRRRGQEARLRCSPMKGHSHVYWYRQLPEEGLKFMVYLQKENIIDESGMPKERFSAEFPKEGPSILRIQQVVRGDSAAYFCASSPIPGTTTYNEQFFGPGTRLTVL.

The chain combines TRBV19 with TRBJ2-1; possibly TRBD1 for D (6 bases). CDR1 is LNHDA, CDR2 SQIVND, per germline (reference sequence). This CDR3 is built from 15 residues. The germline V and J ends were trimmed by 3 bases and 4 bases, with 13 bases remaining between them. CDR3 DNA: TGTGCCAGTAGTATTGGACAGCGACATTACAATGAGCAGTTCTTC. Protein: CASSIGQRHYNEQFF.

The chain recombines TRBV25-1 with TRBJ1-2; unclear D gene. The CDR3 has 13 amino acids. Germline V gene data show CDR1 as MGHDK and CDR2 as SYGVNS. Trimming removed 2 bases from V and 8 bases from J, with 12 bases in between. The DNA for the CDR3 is TGTGCCAGCAGTGAACCACTCGATTACGGCTACACCTTC. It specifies CASSEPLDYGYTF.

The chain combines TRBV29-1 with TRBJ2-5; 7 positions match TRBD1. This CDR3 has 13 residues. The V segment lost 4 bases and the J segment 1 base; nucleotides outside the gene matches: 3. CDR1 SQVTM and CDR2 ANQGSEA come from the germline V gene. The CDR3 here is CSVARTGQETQYF. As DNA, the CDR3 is TGCAGCGTTGCGCGGACAGGCCAAGAGACCCAGTACTTC.

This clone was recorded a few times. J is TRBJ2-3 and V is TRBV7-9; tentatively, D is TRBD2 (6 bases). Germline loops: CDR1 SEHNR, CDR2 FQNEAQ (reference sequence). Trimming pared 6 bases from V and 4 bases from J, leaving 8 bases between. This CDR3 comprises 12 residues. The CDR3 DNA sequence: TGTGCCAGCAGAAGGGAGGCAGATACGCAGTATTTT. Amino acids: CASRREADTQYF.

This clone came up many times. DNA of the CDR3: TGTGCCAGCAGCCCTCAAATGGGGAGCAATCAGCCCCAGCATTTT. This sequence encodes CASSPQMGSNQPQHF. V usage is TRBV7-8 and J usage is TRBJ1-5; D is ambiguous. CDR1 is SGHVS, CDR2 FQNEAQ, per germline. This CDR3 has 15 residues. V dropped 5 bases and J dropped 1 base, with 12 bases sitting between them.

The chain's CDR3 is CATQREVGTDTQYF. CDR3 sequence (DNA): TGTGCCACCCAGCGGGAGGTAGGCACAGATACGCAGTATTTT. The chain uses TRBV7-6 and TRBJ2-3, with 9 bases that match TRBD2. This CDR3 spans 14 amino acids. Looked up from germline, CDR1 is SGHVS and CDR2 is FNYEAQ. Unmatched junction bases numbered 6, after V lost 10 bases and J lost 1 base.

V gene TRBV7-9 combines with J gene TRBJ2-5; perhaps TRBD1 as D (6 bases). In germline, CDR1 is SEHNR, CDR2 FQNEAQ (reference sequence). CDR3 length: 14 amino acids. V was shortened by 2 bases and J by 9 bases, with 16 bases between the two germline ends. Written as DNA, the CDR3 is TGTGCCAGCAGCTTAAGTGGGACAACATTCGCCCAGTACTTC. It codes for CASSLSGTTFAQYF.